Below, one T cell receptor beta chain is given with its context. The DNA is omitted, as the CDR3 cannot be located on it reliably, and the CDR3 follows TCRdb's listing. This entry is derived from a study of T-cell memory formation after mild COVID-19. The CDR3 is 16 residues long, ends included. Germline CDR1 and CDR2: LGHNT and FRNRAP. TCRdb used MiXCR to reprocess the 5' RACE reads, holding one entry per CDR3 protein. The profile covers approximately 350,000 distinct CDR3 sequences, with 10% to 15% appearing a single time and about 21% taken by the ten largest. This receptor was taken from a man younger than 35 who had mild COVID-19 (a few samples of this study predate the infection). Cell type and time point are not known. The chain is built from TRBV12-5 and TRBJ2-1; the table assigns TRBD1, which was not confirmed against the DNA. Sequenced input: PBMCs or a T cell subset sorted from them (not recorded which). The CDR3 sequence: CASGLELGHFGNEQFF.